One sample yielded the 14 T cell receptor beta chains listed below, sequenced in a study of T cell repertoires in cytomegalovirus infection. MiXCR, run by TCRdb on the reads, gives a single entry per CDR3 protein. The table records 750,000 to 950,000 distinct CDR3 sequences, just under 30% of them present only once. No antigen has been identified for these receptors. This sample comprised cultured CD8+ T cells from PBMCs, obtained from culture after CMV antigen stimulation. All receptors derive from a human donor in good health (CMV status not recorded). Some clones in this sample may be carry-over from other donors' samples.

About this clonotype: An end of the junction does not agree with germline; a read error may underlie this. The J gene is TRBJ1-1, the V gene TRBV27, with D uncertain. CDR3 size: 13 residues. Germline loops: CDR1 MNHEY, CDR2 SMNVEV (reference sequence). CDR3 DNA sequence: TGTGCCAGCAGCTTATGGGCAAGCACTGAAGCTTTCTTT. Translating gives CASSLWASTEAFF.

CDR3 residues: CASSELVADTQYF. In DNA form, the CDR3 reads TGTGCCAGCAGTGAACTGGTGGCAGATACGCAGTATTTT. The chain has TRBV6-1 and TRBJ2-3; D gene uncertain. V was trimmed by 2 bases and J by 4 bases, leaving 7 bases between them. The CDR3 is made up of 13 amino acids. Germline V CDR1 and CDR2: MNHNS, SASEGT.

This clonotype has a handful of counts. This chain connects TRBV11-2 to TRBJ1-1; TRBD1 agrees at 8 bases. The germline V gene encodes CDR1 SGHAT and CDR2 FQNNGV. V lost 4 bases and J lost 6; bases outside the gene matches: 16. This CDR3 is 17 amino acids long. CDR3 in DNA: TGTGCCAGCAGCTCCTGGGGGCAGGGGGCGCCTAAAGCTGAAGCTTTCTTT. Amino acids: CASSSWGQGAPKAEAFF.

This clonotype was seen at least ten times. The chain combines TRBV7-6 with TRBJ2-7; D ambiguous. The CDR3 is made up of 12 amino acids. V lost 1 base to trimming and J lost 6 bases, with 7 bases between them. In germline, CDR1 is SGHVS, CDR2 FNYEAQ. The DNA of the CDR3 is TGTGCCAGCAGCTTAGTCGCGGCCGAGCAGTACTTC. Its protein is CASSLVAAEQYF.

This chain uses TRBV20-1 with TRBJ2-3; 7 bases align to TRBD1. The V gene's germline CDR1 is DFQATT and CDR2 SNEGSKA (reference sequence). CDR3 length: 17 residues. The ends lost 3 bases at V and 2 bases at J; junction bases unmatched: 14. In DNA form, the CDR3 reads TGCAGTGCTAGCCAGCTCTCCTTACAGGGGAACACAGATACGCAGTATTTT. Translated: CSASQLSLQGNTDTQYF.

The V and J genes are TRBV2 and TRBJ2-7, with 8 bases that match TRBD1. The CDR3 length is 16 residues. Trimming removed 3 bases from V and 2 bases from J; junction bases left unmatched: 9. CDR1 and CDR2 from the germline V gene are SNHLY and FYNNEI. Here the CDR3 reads CASSDSGQGTPYEQYV. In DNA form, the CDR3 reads TGTGCCAGCAGTGACAGCGGACAGGGAACTCCCTACGAGCAGTACGTC.

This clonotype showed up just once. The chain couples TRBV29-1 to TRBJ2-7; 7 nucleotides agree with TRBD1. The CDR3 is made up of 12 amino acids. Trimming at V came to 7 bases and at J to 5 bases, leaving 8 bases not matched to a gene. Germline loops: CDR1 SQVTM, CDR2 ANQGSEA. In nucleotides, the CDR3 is TGCAGCGCTGCTGACAGGGCGGACGAGCAGTACTTC. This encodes CSAADRADEQYF.

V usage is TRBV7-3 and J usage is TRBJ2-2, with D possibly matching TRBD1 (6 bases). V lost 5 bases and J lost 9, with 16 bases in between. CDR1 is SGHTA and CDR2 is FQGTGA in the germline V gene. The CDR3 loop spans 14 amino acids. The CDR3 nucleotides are TGTGCCAGCAGCGGGGACATTCTTAGCCGGGAGCTGTTTTTT. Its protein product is CASSGDILSRELFF.

The DNA for the CDR3 is TGTGCCAGCAGCTTAGGGTTCGAACTGAGCACAGATACGCAGTATTTT. Amino acid sequence: CASSLGFELSTDTQYF. The J gene is TRBJ2-3, the V gene TRBV7-4; D not certain. CDR3 length: 16 amino acids. CDR1 SGHVT and CDR2 SQSDAQ come from the germline V gene. Deletions cut 1 base from V and 0 bases from J, with 11 bases between.

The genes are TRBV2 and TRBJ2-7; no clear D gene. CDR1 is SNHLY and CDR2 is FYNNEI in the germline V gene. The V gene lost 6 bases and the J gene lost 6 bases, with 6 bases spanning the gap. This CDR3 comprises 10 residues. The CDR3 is CASRGLEQYV. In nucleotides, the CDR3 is TGTGCCAGCAGGGGCCTCGAGCAGTACGTC.

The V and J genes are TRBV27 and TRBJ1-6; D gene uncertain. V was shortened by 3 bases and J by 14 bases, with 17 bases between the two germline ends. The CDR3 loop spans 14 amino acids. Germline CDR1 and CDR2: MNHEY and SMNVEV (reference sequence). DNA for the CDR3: TGTGCCAGCAGTTTCGGCCAGGCTCCCGGGGCCCTCCACTTT. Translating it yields CASSFGQAPGALHF.

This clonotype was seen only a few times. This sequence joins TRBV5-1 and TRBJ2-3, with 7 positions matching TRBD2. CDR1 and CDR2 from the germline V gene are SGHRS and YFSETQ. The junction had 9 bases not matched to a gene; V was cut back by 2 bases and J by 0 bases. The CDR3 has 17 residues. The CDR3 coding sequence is TGCGCCAGCAGCTTATCCTCGGGGGGTTCTAGCACAGATACGCAGTATTTT. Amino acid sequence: CASSLSSGGSSTDTQYF.

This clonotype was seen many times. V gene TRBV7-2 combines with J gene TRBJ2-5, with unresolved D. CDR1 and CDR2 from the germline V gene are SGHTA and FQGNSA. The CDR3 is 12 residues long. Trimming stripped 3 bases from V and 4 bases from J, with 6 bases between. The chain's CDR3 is CASSFGTETQYF. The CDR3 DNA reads TGTGCCAGCAGCTTTGGTACAGAGACCCAGTACTTC.

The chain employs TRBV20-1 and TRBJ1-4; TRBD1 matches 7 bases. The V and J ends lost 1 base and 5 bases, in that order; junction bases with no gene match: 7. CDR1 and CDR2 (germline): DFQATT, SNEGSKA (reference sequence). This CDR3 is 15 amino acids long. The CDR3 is CSARARTGWNEKLFF. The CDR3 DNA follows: TGCAGTGCTAGAGCCCGGACAGGTTGGAATGAAAAACTGTTTTTT.